This T cell receptor (beta chain) was sequenced during a study of regulatory T cells. Points from the study as a whole: In CD3G-deficient patients, conventional CD4+ T cells were enriched for hydrophobic CDR3 residues at positions 6 and 7.

Primers: 52 TRBV forward and 13 TRBJ reverse. Generated by immunoSEQ multiplex PCR, the TCRdb table keeps only in-frame clones and is missing some. Altogether about 35,000 clones are present, about 91% being singletons, with the ten largest covering 2.4%. Patients aged 2 to 39 years had fewer naive and more memory CD4+ and CD8+ T cells. CD4+ T cells were divided by sorting: CD25-high CD127-low Tregs, CD25-low CD127-high conventional cells. The CDR3 is 11 amino acids. Germline CDR1 MDHEN, CDR2 SYDVKM. Worth noting for this clone: Its antigen remains unknown.

The V call is TRBV28, the J call TRBJ1-2, with a tentative D call TRBD1 (5 bases). Sequenced material: conventional CD4+ T cells sorted from blood. This receptor was obtained from a person aged 18 to 30 with CD3G deficiency. The CDR3, as DNA: TGTGCTTCCGGGACGTCGTATGGCTACACCTTC. Its protein product is CASGTSYGYTF.